Given below is one T cell receptor (beta chain) in context. The ends were cut back, 2 bases at V and 7 bases at J, with 18 bases in the middle. The germline V gene has CDR1 LNHDA and CDR2 SQIVND (reference sequence). The CDR3 sequence is 16 residues long. These data originate in a study of blood T cell repertoires in COVID-19. In the study overall: Acute and convalescent COVID-19 samples came from the United States, Italy and Spain. The cDNA or gDNA used as material had been derived from T cells, B-cell-depleted T cells, or PBMCs.

Produced via immunoSEQ multiplex PCR; TCRdb's table is partial and in-frame only. The sample lists 300,000 to 450,000 clones; more than 75% were seen once. The rearrangement joins TRBV19 to TRBJ1-5, with a weak D call TRBD1 (5 bases). The receptor was derived from a human donor in a cohort sampled during active COVID-19. Sequenced input: peripheral blood. The CDR3 region has the DNA TGTGCCAGTAGTATACCCACAGGTGAGAGGAACCAGCCCCAGCATTTT. This translates into CASSIPTGERNQPQHF.